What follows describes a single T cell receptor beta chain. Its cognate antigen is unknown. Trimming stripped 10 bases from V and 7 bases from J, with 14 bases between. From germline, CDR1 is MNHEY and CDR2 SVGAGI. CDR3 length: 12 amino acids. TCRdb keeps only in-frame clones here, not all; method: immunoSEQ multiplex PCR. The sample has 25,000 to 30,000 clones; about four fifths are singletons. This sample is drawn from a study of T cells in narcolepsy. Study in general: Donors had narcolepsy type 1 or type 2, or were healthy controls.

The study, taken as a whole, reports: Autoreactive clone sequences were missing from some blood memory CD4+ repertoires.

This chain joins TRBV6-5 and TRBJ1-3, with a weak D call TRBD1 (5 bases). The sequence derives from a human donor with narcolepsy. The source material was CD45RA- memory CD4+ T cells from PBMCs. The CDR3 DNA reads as TGTGCCATTGGTATGGGGCTCAACACCATATATTTT. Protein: CAIGMGLNTIYF.